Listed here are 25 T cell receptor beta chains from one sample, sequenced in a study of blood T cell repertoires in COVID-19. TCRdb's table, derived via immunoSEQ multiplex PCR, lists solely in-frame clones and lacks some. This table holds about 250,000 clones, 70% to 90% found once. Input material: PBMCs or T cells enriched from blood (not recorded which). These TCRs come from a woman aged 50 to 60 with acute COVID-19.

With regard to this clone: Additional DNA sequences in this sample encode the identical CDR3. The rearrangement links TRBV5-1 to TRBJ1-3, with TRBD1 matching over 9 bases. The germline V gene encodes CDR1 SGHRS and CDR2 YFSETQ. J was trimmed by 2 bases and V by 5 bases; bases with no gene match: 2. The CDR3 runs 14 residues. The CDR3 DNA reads TGCGCCAGCAGTGGGGACAGGGCTGGAAACACCATATATTTT. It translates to CASSGDRAGNTIYF.

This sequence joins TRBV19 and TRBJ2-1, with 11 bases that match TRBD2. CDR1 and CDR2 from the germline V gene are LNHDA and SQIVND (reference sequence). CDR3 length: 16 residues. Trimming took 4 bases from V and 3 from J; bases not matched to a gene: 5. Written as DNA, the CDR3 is TGTGCCAGTAGTACACCGGGGACTAGCGGCTACAATGAGCAGTTCTTC. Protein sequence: CASSTPGTSGYNEQFF.

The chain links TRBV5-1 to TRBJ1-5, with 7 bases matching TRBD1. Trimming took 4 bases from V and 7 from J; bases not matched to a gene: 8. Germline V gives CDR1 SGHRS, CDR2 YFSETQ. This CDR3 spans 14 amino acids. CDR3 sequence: CASSGYNRGQPQHF. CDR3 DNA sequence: TGCGCCAGCAGCGGGTATAACAGGGGCCAGCCCCAGCATTTT.

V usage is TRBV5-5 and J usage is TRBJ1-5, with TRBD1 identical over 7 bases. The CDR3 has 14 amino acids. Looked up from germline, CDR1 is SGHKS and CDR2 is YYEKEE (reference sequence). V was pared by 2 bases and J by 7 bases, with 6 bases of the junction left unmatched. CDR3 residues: CASSFATGQQPQHF. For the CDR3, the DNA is TGTGCCAGCAGCTTCGCGACAGGGCAGCAGCCCCAGCATTTT. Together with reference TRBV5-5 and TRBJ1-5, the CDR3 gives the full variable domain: DAGVTQSPTHLIKTRGQQVTLRCSPISGHKSVSWYQQVLGQGPQFIFQYYEKEERGRGNFPDRFSARQFPNYSSELNVNALLLGDSALYLCASSFATGQQPQHFGDGTRLSIL.

CDR3 amino acids: CSVDRLAGGTYNEQFF. CDR3 coding DNA: TGCAGCGTTGATCGGCTAGCGGGGGGGACGTACAATGAGCAGTTCTTC. The V call is TRBV29-1, the J call TRBJ2-1; 12 positions agree with TRBD2. J lost 4 bases, V lost 3 bases, and 7 bases had no gene match. Germline CDR1 SQVTM, CDR2 ANQGSEA. CDR3 length: 16 amino acids.

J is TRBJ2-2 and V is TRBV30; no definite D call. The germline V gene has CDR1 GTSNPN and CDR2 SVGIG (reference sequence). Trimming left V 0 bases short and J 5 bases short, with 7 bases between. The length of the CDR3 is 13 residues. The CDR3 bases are TGTGCCTGGAGTGTACAAGCGACCGGGGAGCTGTTTTTT. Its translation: CAWSVQATGELFF.

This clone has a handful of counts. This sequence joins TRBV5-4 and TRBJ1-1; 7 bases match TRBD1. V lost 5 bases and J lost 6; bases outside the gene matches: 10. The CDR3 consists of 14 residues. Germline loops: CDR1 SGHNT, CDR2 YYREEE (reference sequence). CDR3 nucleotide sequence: TGTGCCAGCAGTTACCGAGACAGGGTACCTGAAGCTTTCTTT. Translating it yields CASSYRDRVPEAFF.

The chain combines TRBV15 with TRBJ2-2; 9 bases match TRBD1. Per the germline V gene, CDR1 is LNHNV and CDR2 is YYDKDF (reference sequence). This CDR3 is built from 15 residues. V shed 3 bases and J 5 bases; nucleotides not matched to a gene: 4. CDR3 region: CATSRDRGRTGELFF. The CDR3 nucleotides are TGTGCCACCAGCAGGGACAGGGGAAGGACCGGGGAGCTGTTTTTT.

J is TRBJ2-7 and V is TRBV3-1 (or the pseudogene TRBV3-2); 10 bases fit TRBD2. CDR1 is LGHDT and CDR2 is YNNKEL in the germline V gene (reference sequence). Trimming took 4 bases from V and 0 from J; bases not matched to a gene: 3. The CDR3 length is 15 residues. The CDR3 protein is CASSPGTSDSYEQYF. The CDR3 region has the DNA TGTGCCAGCAGCCCCGGGACTAGCGACTCCTACGAGCAGTACTTC.

The CDR3 DNA is TGCGCCAGCAGCTTGGCCATTGGAGGGAGTAACACTGAAGCTTTCTTT. Translating gives CASSLAIGGSNTEAFF. The rearrangement uses TRBV5-1 and TRBJ1-1; D gene uncertain. The CDR3 contains 16 residues. V was cut by 0 bases and J by 2 bases, with 14 bases left in between. Germline assignment: CDR1 SGHRS and CDR2 YFSETQ.

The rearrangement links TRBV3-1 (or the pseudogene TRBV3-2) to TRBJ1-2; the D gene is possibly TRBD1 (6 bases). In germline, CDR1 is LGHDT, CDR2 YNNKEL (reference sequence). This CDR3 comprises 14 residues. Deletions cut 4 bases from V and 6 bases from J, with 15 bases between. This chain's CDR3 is CASSPSGTSNGYTF. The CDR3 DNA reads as TGTGCCAGCAGCCCCTCCGGGACATCTAATGGCTACACCTTC.

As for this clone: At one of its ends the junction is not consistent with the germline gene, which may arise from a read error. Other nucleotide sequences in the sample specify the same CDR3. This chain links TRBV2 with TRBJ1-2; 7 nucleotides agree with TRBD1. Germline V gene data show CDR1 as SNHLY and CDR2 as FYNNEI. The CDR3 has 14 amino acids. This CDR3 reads CASSEDRVGYGYTF. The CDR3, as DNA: TGTGCCAGCAGCGAAGACAGGGTAGGCTATGGCTACACCTTC.

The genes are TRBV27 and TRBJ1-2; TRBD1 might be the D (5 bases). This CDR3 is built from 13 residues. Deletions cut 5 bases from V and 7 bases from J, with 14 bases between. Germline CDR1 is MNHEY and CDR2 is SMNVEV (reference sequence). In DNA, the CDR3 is TGTGCCAGCAGTCTTTCCCAGGGTAGTGGCTACACCTTC. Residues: CASSLSQGSGYTF.

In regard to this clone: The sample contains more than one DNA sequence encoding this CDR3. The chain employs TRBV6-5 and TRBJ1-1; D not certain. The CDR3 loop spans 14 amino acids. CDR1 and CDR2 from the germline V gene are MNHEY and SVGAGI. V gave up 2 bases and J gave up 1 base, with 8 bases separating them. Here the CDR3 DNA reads TGTGCCAGCAGTTACGAGGGATGGAACACTGAAGCTTTCTTT. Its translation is CASSYEGWNTEAFF.

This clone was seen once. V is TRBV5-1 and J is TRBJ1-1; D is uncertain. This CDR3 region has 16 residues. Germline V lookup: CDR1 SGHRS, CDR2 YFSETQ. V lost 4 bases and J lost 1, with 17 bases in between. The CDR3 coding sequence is TGCGCCAGCAGCCCAACGACTGGAATAGGGAACACTGAAGCTTTCTTT. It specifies CASSPTTGIGNTEAFF.

In nucleotides, the CDR3 is TGTGCCAGCAGTAACCGGGGTGGGAGGGATGAGCAGTTCTTC. The encoded protein is CASSNRGGRDEQFF. The V gene is TRBV6-5, the J gene TRBJ2-1; 7 positions agree with TRBD2. Germline V gene sequence: CDR1 MNHEY, CDR2 SVGAGI. This CDR3 is built from 14 residues. V was clipped by 5 bases and J by 8 bases; unmatched bases: 9.

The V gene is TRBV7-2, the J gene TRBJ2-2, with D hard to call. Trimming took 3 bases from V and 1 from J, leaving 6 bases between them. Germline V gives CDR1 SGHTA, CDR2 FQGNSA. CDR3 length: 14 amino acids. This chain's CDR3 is CASSFYQNTGELFF. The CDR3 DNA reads TGTGCCAGCAGCTTCTATCAGAACACCGGGGAGCTGTTTTTT.

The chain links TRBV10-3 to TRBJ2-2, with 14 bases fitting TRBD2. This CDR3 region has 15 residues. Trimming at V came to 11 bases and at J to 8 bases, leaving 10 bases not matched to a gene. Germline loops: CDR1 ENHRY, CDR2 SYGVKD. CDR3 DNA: TGTGCCGTAGGGACTAGCGGGGGAGCCAGGGGGGAGCTGTTTTTT. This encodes CAVGTSGGARGELFF.

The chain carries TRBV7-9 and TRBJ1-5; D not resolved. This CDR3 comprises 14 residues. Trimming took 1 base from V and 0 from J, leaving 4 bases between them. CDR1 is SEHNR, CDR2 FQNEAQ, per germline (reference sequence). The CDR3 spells CASSLGDSNQPQHF. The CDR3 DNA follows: TGTGCCAGCAGCTTAGGAGATAGCAATCAGCCCCAGCATTTT. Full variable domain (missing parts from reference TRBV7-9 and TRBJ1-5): DTGVSQNPRHKITKRGQNVTFRCDPISEHNRLYWYRQTLGQGPEFLTYFQNEAQLEKSRLLSDRFSAERPKGSFSTLEIQRTEQGDSAMYLCASSLGDSNQPQHFGDGTRLSIL.

CDR3 amino acids: CASSPLEGEQYF. CDR3 nucleotide sequence: TGTGCCAGCAGCCCCTTGGAGGGAGAGCAGTACTTC. This chain connects TRBV3-1 (or the pseudogene TRBV3-2) to TRBJ2-7, with TRBD2 as a possible D gene (6 bases). V lost 4 bases and J 7 bases, leaving 11 bases between the germline ends. The CDR3 length is 12 residues. The germline CDR1 and CDR2 sequences are LGHDT and YNNKEL (reference sequence).

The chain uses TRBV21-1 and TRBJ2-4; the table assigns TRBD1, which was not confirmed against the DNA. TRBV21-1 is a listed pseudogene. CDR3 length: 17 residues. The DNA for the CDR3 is TGTGCCAGCAGCACACGACAGGGGGAGAGAGCCAAAAACATTCAGTACTTC. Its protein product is CASSTRQGERAKNIQYF.

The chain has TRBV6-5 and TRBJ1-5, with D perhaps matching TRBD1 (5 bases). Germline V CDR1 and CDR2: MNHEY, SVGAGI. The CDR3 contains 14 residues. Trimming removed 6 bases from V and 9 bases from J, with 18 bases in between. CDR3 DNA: TGTGCCAGCAGCCAGCAGCAGGGTCTAACGCCCCAGCATTTT. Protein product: CASSQQQGLTPQHF.

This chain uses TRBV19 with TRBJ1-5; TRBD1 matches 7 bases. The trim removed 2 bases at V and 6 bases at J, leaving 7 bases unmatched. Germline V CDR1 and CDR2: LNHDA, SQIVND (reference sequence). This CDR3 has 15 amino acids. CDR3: CASSINRGSGQPQHF. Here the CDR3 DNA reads TGTGCCAGTAGTATAAACAGGGGTTCAGGTCAGCCCCAGCATTTT.

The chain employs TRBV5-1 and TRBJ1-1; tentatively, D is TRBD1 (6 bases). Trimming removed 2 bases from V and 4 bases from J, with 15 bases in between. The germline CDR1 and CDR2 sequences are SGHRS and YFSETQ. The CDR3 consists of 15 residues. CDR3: CASSFQTGIGTEAFF. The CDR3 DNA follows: TGCGCCAGCAGCTTCCAAACAGGGATCGGCACTGAAGCTTTCTTT.

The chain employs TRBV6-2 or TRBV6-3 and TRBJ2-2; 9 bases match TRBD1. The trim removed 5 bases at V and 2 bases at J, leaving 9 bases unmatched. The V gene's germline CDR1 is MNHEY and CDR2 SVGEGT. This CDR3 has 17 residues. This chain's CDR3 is CASSDTGGRLNTGELFF. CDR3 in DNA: TGTGCCAGCAGTGATACAGGGGGCCGACTTAACACCGGGGAGCTGTTTTTT.